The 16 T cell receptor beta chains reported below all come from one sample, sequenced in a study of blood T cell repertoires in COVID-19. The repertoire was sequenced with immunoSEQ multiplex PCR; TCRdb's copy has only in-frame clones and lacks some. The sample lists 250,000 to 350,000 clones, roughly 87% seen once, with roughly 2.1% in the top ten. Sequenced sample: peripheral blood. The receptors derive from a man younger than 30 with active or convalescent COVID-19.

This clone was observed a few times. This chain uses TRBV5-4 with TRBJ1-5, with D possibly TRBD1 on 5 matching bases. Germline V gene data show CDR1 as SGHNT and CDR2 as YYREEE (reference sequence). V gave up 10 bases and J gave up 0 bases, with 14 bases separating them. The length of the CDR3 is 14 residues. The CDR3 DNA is TGTGCCCCCAGGGAGGCCGATAGCAATCAGCCCCAGCATTTT. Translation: CAPREADSNQPQHF. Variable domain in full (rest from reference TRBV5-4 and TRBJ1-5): ETGVTQSPTHLIKTRGQQVTLRCSSQSGHNTVSWYQQALGQGPQFIFQYYREEENGRGNFPPRFSGLQFPNYSSELNVNALELDDSALYLCAPREADSNQPQHFGDGTRLSIL.

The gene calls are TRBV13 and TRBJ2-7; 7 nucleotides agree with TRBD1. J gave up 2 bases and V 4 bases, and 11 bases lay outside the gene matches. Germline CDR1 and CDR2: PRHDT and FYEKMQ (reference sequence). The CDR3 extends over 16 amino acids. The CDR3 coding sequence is TGTGCCAGCAGCTACCGTCCCGGGACAGCGACCTACGAGCAGTACTTC. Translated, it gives CASSYRPGTATYEQYF.

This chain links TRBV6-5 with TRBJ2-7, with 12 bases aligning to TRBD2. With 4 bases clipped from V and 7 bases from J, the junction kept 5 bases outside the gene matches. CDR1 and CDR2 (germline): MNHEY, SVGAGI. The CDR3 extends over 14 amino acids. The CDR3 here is CASSSTSGSREQYF. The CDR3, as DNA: TGTGCCAGCAGTTCGACTAGCGGGAGTAGGGAGCAGTACTTC.

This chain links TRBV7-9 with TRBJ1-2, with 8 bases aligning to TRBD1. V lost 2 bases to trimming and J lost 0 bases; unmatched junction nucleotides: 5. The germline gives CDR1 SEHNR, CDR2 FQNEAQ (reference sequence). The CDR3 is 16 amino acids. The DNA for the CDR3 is TGTGCCAGCAGCTTATCGGGGACAGGAGCTAACTATGGCTACACCTTC. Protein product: CASSLSGTGANYGYTF.

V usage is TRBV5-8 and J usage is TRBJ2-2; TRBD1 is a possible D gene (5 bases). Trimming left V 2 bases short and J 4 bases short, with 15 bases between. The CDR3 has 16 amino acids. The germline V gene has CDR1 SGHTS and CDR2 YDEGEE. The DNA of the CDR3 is TGTGCCAGCAGCTTCGGACATCGACTTTCCACCGGGGAGCTGTTTTTT. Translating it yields CASSFGHRLSTGELFF.

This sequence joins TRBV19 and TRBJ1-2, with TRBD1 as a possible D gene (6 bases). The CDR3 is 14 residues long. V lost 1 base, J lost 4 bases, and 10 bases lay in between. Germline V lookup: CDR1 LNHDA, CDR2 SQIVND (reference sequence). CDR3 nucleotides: TGTGCCAGTAGTATAGGGACAGACACCTATGGCTACACCTTC. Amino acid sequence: CASSIGTDTYGYTF.

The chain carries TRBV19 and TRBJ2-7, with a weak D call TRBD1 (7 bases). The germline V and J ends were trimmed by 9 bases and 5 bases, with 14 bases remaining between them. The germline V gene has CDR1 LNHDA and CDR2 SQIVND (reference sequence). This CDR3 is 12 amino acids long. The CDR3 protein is CASATGTHEQYF. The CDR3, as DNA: TGTGCCAGCGCGACAGGGACTCACGAGCAGTACTTC.

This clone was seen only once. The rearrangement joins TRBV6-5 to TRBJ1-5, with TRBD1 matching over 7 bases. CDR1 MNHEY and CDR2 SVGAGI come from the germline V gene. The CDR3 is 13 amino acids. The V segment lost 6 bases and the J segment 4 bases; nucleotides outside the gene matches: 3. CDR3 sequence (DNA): TGTGCCAGCAGAAAACAGGGGAATCAGCCCCAGCATTTT. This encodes CASRKQGNQPQHF.

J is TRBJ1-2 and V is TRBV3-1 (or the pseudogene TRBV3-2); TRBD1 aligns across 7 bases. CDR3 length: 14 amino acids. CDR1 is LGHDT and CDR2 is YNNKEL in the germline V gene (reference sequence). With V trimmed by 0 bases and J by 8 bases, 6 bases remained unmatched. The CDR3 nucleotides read TGTGCCAGCAGCCAAGATCACAGGGGAAGGGGCTACACCTTC. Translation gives CASSQDHRGRGYTF.

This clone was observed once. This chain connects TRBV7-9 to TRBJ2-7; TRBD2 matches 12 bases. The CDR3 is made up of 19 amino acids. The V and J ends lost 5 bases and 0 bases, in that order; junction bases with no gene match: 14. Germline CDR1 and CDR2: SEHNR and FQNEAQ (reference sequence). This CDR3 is CASSPKGLAGLLSSYEQYF. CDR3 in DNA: TGTGCCAGCAGCCCGAAAGGACTAGCGGGACTTCTTAGCTCCTACGAGCAGTACTTC.

CDR3: CASSISWRLLSYGYTF. For the CDR3, the DNA is TGTGCCAGTAGTATCTCGTGGCGGCTGCTAAGCTATGGCTACACCTTC. The V gene is TRBV19, the J gene TRBJ1-2, with D hard to call. V lost 3 bases and J lost 4, with 18 bases in between. Germline V lookup: CDR1 LNHDA, CDR2 SQIVND (reference sequence). There are 16 residues in the CDR3.

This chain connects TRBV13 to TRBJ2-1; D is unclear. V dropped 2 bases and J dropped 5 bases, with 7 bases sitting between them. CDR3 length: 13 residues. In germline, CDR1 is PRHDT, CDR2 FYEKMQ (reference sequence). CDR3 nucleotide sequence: TGTGCCAGCAGCTTATGGCAGAACAATGAGCAGTTCTTC. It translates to CASSLWQNNEQFF.

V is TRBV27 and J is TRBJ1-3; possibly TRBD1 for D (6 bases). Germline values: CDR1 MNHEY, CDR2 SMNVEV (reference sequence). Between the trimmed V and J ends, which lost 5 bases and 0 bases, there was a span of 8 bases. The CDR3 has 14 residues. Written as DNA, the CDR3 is TGTGCCAGCAGTCCAGGGGTCTCTGGAAACACCATATATTTT. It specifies CASSPGVSGNTIYF.

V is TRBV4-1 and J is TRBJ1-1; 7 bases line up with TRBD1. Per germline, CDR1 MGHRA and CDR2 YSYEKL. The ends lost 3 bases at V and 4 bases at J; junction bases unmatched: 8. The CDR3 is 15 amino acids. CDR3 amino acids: CASSHSPGDSTEAFF. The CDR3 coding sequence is TGCGCCAGCAGCCACTCCCCCGGGGACAGCACTGAAGCTTTCTTT.

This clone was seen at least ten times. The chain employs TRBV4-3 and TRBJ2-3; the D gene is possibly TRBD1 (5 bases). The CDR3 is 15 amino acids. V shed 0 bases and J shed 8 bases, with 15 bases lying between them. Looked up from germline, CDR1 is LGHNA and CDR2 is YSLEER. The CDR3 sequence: CASSQEAGLYGTQYF. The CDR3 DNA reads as TGCGCCAGCAGCCAAGAGGCAGGGTTGTACGGTACGCAGTATTTT.

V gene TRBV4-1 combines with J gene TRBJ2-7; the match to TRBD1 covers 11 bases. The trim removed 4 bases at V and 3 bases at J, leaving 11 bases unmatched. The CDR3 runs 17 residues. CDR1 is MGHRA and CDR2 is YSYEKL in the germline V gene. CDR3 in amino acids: CASSPRDRGLAIYEQYF. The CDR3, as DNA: TGCGCCAGCAGCCCCCGGGACAGGGGGTTGGCGATCTACGAGCAGTACTTC.